This TCR beta chain was captured by sequencing in a study of beta chain features in type 1 diabetes. As every portion of the isolated RNA was reverse transcribed, the sequencing read expressed TCRB transcripts. Using immunoSEQ multiplex PCR, the repertoire was profiled, and TCRdb retains in-frame clones only, with some absent. The table shows roughly 230,000 clones, with 9.6% occurring only once. On average, the one heparinised blood draw given by each donor was 90 to 150 mL. The CDR3 is 15 residues long. Per germline, CDR1 SGHNT and CDR2 YENEEA. Losses at the gene ends were 4 bases for V and 4 bases for J; bases not matched to a gene: 3. This clone was observed a handful of times. Its antigen is not known. Findings and limits, study-wide: Any HLA-type effect on TCRB rearrangement remained unresolved here. Comparison showed that naive, central memory and Treg TCRB repertoires appeared more similar among patients than among healthy donors.

The receptor comes from a woman between 18 and 29 years old in good health. The chain employs TRBV11-3 and TRBJ2-1, with TRBD2 identical over 11 bases. Sequencing used naive CD4+ T cells from blood. As DNA, the CDR3 is TGTGCCAGCAGCTCGGGGACTAGCGGATACAATGAGCAGTTCTTC. This encodes CASSSGTSGYNEQFF.